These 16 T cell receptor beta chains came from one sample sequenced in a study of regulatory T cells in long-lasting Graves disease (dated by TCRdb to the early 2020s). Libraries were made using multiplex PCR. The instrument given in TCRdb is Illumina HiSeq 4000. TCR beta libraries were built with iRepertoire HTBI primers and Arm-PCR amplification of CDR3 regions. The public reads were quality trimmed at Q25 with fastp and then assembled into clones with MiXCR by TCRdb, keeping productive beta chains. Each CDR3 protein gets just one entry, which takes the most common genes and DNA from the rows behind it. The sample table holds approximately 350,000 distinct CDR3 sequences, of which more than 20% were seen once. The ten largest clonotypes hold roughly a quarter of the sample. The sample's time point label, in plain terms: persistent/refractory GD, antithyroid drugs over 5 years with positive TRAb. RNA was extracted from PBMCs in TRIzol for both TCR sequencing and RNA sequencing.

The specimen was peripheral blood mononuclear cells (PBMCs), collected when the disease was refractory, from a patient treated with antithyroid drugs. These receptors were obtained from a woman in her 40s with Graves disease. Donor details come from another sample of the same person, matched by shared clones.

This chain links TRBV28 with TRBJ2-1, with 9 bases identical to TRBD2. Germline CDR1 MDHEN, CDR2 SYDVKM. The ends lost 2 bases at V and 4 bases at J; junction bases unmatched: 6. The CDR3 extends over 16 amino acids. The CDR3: CASSLLAGFAYNEQFF. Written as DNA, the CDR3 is TGTGCCAGCAGTTTACTAGCGGGATTCGCATACAATGAGCAGTTCTTC.

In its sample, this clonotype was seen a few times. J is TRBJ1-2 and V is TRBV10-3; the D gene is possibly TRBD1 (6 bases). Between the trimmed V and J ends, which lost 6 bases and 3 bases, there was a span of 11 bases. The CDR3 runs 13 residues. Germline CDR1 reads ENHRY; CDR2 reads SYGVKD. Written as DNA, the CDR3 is TGTGCCATCAGCGTACAGGGAGACTATGGCTACACCTTC. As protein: CAISVQGDYGYTF.

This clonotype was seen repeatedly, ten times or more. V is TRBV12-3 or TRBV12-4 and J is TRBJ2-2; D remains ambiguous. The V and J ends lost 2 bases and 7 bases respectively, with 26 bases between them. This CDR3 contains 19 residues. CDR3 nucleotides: TGTGCCAGCAGTTTATATCTCCTCCTAGTCAGTTACCCGGGCGGGGAGCTGTTTTTT. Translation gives CASSLYLLLVSYPGGELFF.

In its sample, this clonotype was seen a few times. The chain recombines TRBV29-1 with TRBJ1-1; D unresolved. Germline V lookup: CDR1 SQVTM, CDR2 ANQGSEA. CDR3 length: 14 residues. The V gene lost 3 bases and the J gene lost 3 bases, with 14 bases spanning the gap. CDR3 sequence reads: CSVDSGSIDTEAFF. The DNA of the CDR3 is TGCAGCGTTGATTCGGGGAGTATTGACACTGAAGCTTTCTTT.

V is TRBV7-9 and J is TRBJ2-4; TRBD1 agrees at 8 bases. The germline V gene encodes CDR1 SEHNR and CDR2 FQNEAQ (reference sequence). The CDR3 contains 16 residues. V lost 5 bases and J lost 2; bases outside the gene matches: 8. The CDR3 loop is CASSPRQGSTKNIQYF. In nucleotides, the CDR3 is TGTGCCAGCAGCCCAAGACAGGGGTCGACCAAAAACATTCAGTACTTC.

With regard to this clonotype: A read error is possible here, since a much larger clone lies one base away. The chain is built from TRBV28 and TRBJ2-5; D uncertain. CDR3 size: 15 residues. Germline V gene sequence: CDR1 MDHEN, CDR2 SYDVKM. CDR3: CASSLWPLAQETQCF. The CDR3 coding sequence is TGTGCCAGCAGTTTATGGCCATTAGCCCAAGAGACCCAGTGCTTC. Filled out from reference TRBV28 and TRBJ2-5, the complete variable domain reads DVKVTQSSRYLVKRTGEKVFLECVQDMDHENMFWYRQDPGLGLRLIYFSYDVKMKEKGDIPEGYSVSREKKERFSLILESASTNQTSMYLCASSLWPLAQETQCFGPGTRLLVL.

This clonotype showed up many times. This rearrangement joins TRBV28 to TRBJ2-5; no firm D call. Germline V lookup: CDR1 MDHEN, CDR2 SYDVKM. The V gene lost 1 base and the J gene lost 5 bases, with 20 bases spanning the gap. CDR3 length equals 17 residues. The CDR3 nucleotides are TGTGCCAGCAGTTTATTCCCGGACGGAGTAAAGAGGGAGACCCAGTACTTC. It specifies CASSLFPDGVKRETQYF. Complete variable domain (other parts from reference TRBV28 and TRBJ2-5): DVKVTQSSRYLVKRTGEKVFLECVQDMDHENMFWYRQDPGLGLRLIYFSYDVKMKEKGDIPEGYSVSREKKERFSLILESASTNQTSMYLCASSLFPDGVKRETQYFGPGTRLLVL.

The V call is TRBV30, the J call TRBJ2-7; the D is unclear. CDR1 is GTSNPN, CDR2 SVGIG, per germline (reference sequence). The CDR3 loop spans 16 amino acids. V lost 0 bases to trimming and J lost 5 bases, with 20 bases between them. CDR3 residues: CAWSVIPPGPYHEQYF. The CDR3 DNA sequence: TGTGCCTGGAGTGTAATTCCTCCGGGTCCCTACCACGAGCAGTACTTC. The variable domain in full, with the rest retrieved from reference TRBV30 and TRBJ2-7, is SQTIHQWPATLVQPVGSPLSLECTVEGTSNPNLYWYRQAAGRGLQLLFYSVGIGQISSEVPQNLSASRPQDRQFILSSKKLLLSDSGFYLCAWSVIPPGPYHEQYFGPGTRLTVT.

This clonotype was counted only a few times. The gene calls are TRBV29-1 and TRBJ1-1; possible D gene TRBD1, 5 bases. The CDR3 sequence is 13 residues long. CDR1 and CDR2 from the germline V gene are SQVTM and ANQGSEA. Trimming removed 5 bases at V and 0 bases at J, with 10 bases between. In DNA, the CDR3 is TGCAGCGTTTGGAGGGGCATGAACACTGAAGCTTTCTTT. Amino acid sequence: CSVWRGMNTEAFF. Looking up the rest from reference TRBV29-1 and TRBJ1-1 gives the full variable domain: SAVISQKPSRDICQRGTSLTIQCQVDSQVTMMFWYRQQPGQSLTLIATANQGSEATYESGFVIDKFPISRPNLTFSTLTVSNMSPEDSSIYLCSVWRGMNTEAFFGQGTRLTVV.

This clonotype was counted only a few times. The CDR3 DNA sequence: TGTGCCAGCAGCTTAGAAGATTGGGGGATAGGGACCCAGTACTTC. Amino acid sequence: CASSLEDWGIGTQYF. The chain links TRBV7-8 to TRBJ2-5, with D perhaps given as TRBD1 or TRBD2 (5 bases each). V lost 1 base and J lost 7, with 16 bases in between. The CDR3 is 15 residues long. Germline V CDR1 and CDR2: SGHVS, FQNEAQ.

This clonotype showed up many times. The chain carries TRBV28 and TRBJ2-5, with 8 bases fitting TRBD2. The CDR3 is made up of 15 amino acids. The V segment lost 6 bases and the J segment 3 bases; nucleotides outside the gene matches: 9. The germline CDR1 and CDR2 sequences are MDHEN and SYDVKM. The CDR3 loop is CASSRPGLGEETQYF. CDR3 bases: TGTGCCAGCAGCCGACCGGGACTAGGGGAAGAGACCCAGTACTTC.

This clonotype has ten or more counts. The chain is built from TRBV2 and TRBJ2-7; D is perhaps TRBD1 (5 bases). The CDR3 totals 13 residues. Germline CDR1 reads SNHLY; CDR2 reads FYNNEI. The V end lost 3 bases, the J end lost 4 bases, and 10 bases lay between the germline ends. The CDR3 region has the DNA TGTGCCAGCAGTGATGGCAGGGTATACGAGCAGTACTTC. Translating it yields CASSDGRVYEQYF.

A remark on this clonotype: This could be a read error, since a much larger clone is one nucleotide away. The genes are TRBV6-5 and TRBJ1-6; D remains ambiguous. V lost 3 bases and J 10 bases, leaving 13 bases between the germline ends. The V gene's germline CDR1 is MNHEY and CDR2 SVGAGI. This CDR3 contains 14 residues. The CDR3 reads CASSYSLGGSPLHF. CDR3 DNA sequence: TGTGCCAGCAGTTATTCCCTGGGCGGCTCACCCCTCCACTTT.

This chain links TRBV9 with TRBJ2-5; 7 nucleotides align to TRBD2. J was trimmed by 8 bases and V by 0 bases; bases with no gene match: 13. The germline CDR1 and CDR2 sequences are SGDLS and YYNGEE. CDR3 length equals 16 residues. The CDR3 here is CASSVGGLLAQGTQYF. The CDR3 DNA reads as TGTGCCAGCAGCGTAGGGGGACTACTGGCTCAAGGAACCCAGTACTTC. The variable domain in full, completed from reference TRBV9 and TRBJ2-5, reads DSGVTQTPKHLITATGQRVTLRCSPRSGDLSVYWYQQSLDQGLQFLIQYYNGEERAKGNILERFSAQQFPDLHSELNLSSLELGDSALYFCASSVGGLLAQGTQYFGPGTRLLVL.

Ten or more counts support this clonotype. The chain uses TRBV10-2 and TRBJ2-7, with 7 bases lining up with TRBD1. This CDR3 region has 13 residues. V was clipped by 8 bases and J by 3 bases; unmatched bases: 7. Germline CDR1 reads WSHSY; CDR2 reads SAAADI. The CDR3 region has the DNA TGCGCCAGCGGTTGGGACAGAGACTACGAGCAGTACTTC. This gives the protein CASGWDRDYEQYF.

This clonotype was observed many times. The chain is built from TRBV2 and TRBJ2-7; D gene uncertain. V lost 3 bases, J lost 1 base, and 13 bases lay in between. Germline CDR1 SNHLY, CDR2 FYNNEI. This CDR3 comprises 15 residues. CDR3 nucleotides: TGTGCCAGCAGTGAGGTTAGCCTCAGGTCCTACGAGCAGTACTTC. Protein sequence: CASSEVSLRSYEQYF.